This T cell receptor (beta chain) was profiled in a study of siplizumab effects on memory and regulatory T cells. Study-wide results and limits: The Treg-derived share of mappable alloreactive CD4+ clones averaged approximately 71% with siplizumab and 26.9% in controls. Sequences below about 10^-5 frequency were poorly captured, and few alloreactive clones mapped to unstimulated subsets.

Here immunoSEQ multiplex PCR was the method, and the copy in TCRdb shows in-frame clones only, minus some. Seen here are around 61,000 clones, around 97% observed once, and the top ten hold approximately 0.99%. CDR1 is SGHVS, CDR2 FQNEAQ, per germline. The V end was cut by 5 bases, the J end by 2 bases, with 15 bases between. The CDR3 runs 15 residues. In the case of this clone: Its antigen is not identified.

The chain combines TRBV7-8 with TRBJ1-1, with a weak D call TRBD1 (6 bases). This clonotype was obtained from a human donor in good health. Sequencing was performed on naive CD8+ T cells sorted from blood. DNA of the CDR3: TGTGCCAGCAGCGCAGGCAGGGGTTTCAACACTGAAGCTTTCTTT. Its translation: CASSAGRGFNTEAFF.